This T cell receptor beta chain was documented in a study of technical replicates of blood from a handful of donors. The protocol was immunoSEQ multiplex PCR, while the TCRdb copy is restricted to in-frame clones and leaves out a portion. There are under 85,000 clones in the sample; approximately 96% occur only once, and 0.2% to 0.25% lies in the top ten. V was clipped by 0 bases and J by 1 base, with 7 bases between them. The germline V gene encodes CDR1 SGHRS and CDR2 YFSETQ. This CDR3 region has 14 residues. The sequencing sample was made of T cells isolated from PBMCs. This receptor was identified in a human donor in good health. This chain connects TRBV5-1 to TRBJ2-5, with D possibly matching TRBD1 (6 bases). CDR3 sequence reads: CASSLDRAQETQYF. The CDR3 coding sequence is TGCGCCAGCAGCTTGGACAGGGCCCAAGAGACCCAGTACTTC.